Shown below are 4 T cell receptor beta chains from a single sample sequenced in a study of CD8+ T cells in alopecia areata. Sequencing relied on a cDNA template that was reverse transcribed from extracted RNA. Clones were sequenced by immunoSEQ multiplex PCR, and TCRdb holds only the in-frame ones, with some missing. The repertoire holds 100,000 to 150,000 clones, with 45% to 50% as singletons. This specimen consisted of CD8+ T cells sorted from blood, obtained at week 0. The receptors shown here come from a human donor with alopecia areata.

The rearrangement links TRBV5-6 to TRBJ2-1, with a possible D match to TRBD1 (6 bases). Germline lookup yields CDR1 SGHDT and CDR2 YYEEEE. Trimming took off 4 bases at V and 16 bases at J, with 21 bases between the two ends. The CDR3 loop spans 13 amino acids. The CDR3 spells CASSPIEDSLEFF. CDR3 nucleotide sequence: TGTGCCAGCAGCCCGATTGAGGACAGTTTAGAATTCTTC.

V and J are TRBV7-3 and TRBJ2-1, with 9 bases lining up with TRBD2. The V gene end was trimmed by 1 base and the J gene end by 5 bases; junction bases not matched to a gene: 9. The CDR3 contains 17 residues. Germline V gene sequence: CDR1 SGHTA, CDR2 FQGTGA. Here the CDR3 DNA reads TGTGCCAGCAGCTTAAGTGTTAGCGGGGGAGGCGACAATGAGCAGTTCTTC. Encoded protein: CASSLSVSGGGDNEQFF.

This chain links TRBV27 with TRBJ2-7, with D possibly being TRBD1 (5 bases). V was clipped by 8 bases and J by 7 bases, with 12 bases between them. Germline values: CDR1 MNHEY, CDR2 SMNVEV (reference sequence). The CDR3 covers 11 residues. DNA for the CDR3: TGTGCCAGCGCAGGGATAGGGGAGCAGTACTTC. It specifies CASAGIGEQYF.

The chain employs TRBV14 and TRBJ1-2; 7 positions match TRBD1. CDR3 length: 13 amino acids. The germline gives CDR1 SGHDN, CDR2 FVKESK. V was pared by 1 base and J by 7 bases, with 3 bases of the junction left unmatched. The CDR3 here is CASSQGTGAGYTF. The CDR3 bases are TGTGCCAGCAGCCAAGGGACAGGAGCTGGCTACACCTTC.